Listed here are 5 T cell receptor beta chains from one sample, sequenced in a study of CD8+ T cells in alopecia areata. Regarding treatment: oral pan-JAK inhibitor, 5-10 mg twice daily. RNA extraction and reverse transcription yielded cDNA as sequencing template. Only in-frame clones appear in the TCRdb table, and some are missing; sequencing was by immunoSEQ multiplex PCR. The repertoire holds roughly 60,000 clones, with about 43% as singletons. The source material was CD8+ T cells sorted from blood, sampled around week 36, from a patient treated with tofacitinib. The receptor source for this set is a human donor with alopecia areata.

The chain employs TRBV14 and TRBJ2-7; D is possibly TRBD2 (6 bases). The germline V gene has CDR1 SGHDN and CDR2 FVKESK. Trimming removed 2 bases from V and 6 bases from J, with 11 bases in between. The CDR3 is 13 residues long. CDR3 residues: CASSQFGLSEQYF. In nucleotides, the CDR3 is TGTGCCAGCAGCCAATTCGGACTATCCGAGCAGTACTTC.

The count of this clone is one. The chain carries TRBV6-1 and TRBJ2-7; D is unresolved. CDR1 and CDR2 from the germline V gene are MNHNS and SASEGT. Trimming pared 2 bases from V and 0 bases from J, leaving 11 bases between. This CDR3 region has 15 residues. CDR3 region: CASSERRQASYEQYF. In DNA form, the CDR3 reads TGTGCCAGCAGTGAACGGCGGCAGGCCTCCTACGAGCAGTACTTC.

The chain links TRBV5-1 to TRBJ2-2; weak D call: TRBD1 (5 bases). There are 16 residues in the CDR3. V dropped 1 base and J dropped 3 bases, with 13 bases sitting between them. CDR1 is SGHRS and CDR2 is YFSETQ in the germline V gene. The CDR3: CASSLWQGGYTGELFF. The CDR3, as DNA: TGCGCCAGCAGCTTGTGGCAGGGTGGATACACCGGGGAGCTGTTTTTT. Using reference TRBV5-1 and TRBJ2-2 for the parts outside the CDR3, the full variable domain is KAGVTQTPRYLIKTRGQQVTLSCSPISGHRSVSWYQQTPGQGLQFLFEYFSETQRNKGNFPGRFSGRQFSNSRSEMNVSTLELGDSALYLCASSLWQGGYTGELFFGEGSRLTVL.

In its sample, this clone was seen a few times. This chain uses TRBV9 with TRBJ1-1; D gene ambiguous. CDR1 and CDR2 (germline): SGDLS, YYNGEE. V gave up 4 bases and J gave up 3 bases, with 16 bases separating them. There are 15 residues in the CDR3. CDR3 DNA: TGTGCCAGCAGCCCCCGCCCGTTGGATCACACTGAAGCTTTCTTT. It is translated as CASSPRPLDHTEAFF.

This clone appeared a few times. This sequence joins TRBV6-1 and TRBJ2-2; TRBD2 matches 11 bases. Germline V gene lookup returns CDR1 MNHNS and CDR2 SASEGT. The CDR3 sequence is 15 residues long. Germline trimming cut 5 bases from V and 4 bases from J; bases unmatched to any gene: 3. CDR3 region: CASSLAGGSTGELFF. CDR3 coding DNA: TGTGCCAGCAGTTTAGCGGGAGGGTCCACCGGGGAGCTGTTTTTT.